This T cell receptor (beta chain) was identified in a study of post-analysis software for immune sequencing data. Study overall: Relapsing-remitting, secondary progressive and progressive-relapsing forms of multiple sclerosis all featured among disease courses. General observations from the study: A few TRBV segments occurring more often in patients than controls included TRBV5-6, TRBV5-1 and TRBV20-1.

J was trimmed by 1 base and V by 7 bases; bases with no gene match: 9. In germline, CDR1 is SQVTM, CDR2 ANQGSEA. CDR3 length equals 14 residues. A remark on this clonotype: The antigen remains undetermined.

TCR beta cDNA libraries had unique molecular identifiers. cDNA molecules numbering roughly 0.5 million came from roughly 1.1 to 9.2 million T cells. Using its own MiXCR run on the PCR reads, TCRdb lists one record per CDR3 protein. There are some 690,000 distinct CDR3 sequences in the sample; over 45% occur only once, and around 11% lies in the top ten. The rearrangement joins TRBV29-1 to TRBJ2-5, with 7 bases lining up with TRBD1. The sequence was obtained from a girl aged 2 to 10 with multiple sclerosis. Sequencing used blood. CDR3 coding DNA: TGCAGCGCTGAGCCGGGACAGACCCAAGAGACCCAGTACTTC. The encoded protein is CSAEPGQTQETQYF.